These 24 T cell receptor beta chains were all obtained from the same sample, sequenced in a study of blood T cells in healthy people across ages. The second PCR ran about 6 to 12 cycles with a sample-barcoded 5' primer and J-beta primers. TCRdb recomputed calls from the 5' RACE reads with MiXCR, one row per CDR3 protein. The sample shows approximately 700,000 distinct CDR3 sequences, around 32% of them seen only once. The sample comprised blood. The receptors here all came from a woman of 80 years or more in good health.

This clonotype was observed at least ten times. J is TRBJ2-1 and V is TRBV6-2 or TRBV6-3, with a possible D match to TRBD2 (5 bases). Per the germline V gene, CDR1 is MNHEY and CDR2 is SVGEGT. The CDR3 extends over 16 amino acids. With 3 bases removed from V and 1 base from J, the gap between germline ends came to 13 bases. In DNA form, the CDR3 reads TGTGCCAGCAGTTATTACCCCGGACTGTCCTACAATGAGCAGTTCTTC. Its protein is CASSYYPGLSYNEQFF.

The chain uses TRBV9 and TRBJ2-1, with a weak D call TRBD1 (6 bases). Trimming cost V 6 bases and J 2 bases, with 21 bases left between them. CDR3 size: 17 residues. Germline CDR1 and CDR2: SGDLS and YYNGEE. The CDR3 sequence: CASNSGVESRPYNEQFF. CDR3 DNA sequence: TGTGCCAGCAACTCAGGGGTGGAAAGCCGCCCCTACAATGAGCAGTTCTTC.

This clonotype was counted at least ten times. The V and J genes are TRBV7-9 and TRBJ2-3; 9 bases are a match to TRBD1. Germline V gives CDR1 SEHNR, CDR2 FQNEAQ (reference sequence). The CDR3 totals 13 residues. The V segment lost 3 bases and the J segment 6 bases; nucleotides outside the gene matches: 1. The CDR3 DNA follows: TGTGCCAGCAGCTTTACAGGGGGCGATACGCAGTATTTT. This sequence encodes CASSFTGGDTQYF.

Turning to this clonotype: It may be a read error: a sequence one base away is much more abundant. The rearrangement links TRBV9 to TRBJ2-2; TRBD2 might be the D (6 bases). Germline-derived CDR1 and CDR2 are SGDLS and YYNGEE. The CDR3 is 14 residues long. This CDR3 is CASSVLQNTGGLFF. The CDR3 DNA follows: TGTGCCAGCAGCGTATTACAGAACACCGGGGGGCTGTTTTTT.

The gene calls are TRBV20-1 and TRBJ2-7; TRBD1 agrees at 8 bases. Germline V lookup: CDR1 DFQATT, CDR2 SNEGSKA (reference sequence). Losses at the gene ends were 5 bases for V and 3 bases for J; bases not matched to a gene: 6. The CDR3 spans 13 residues. The CDR3 region is CSARGQGNYEQYF. DNA of the CDR3: TGCAGTGCTCGTGGACAGGGCAACTACGAGCAGTACTTC.

This rearrangement joins TRBV20-1 to TRBJ1-2; D is unresolved. CDR3 size: 13 residues. Germline V CDR1 and CDR2: DFQATT, SNEGSKA (reference sequence). V dropped 6 bases and J dropped 4 bases, with 15 bases sitting between them. Here the CDR3 reads CSAPSGGFYGYTF. CDR3 DNA sequence: TGCAGTGCCCCCTCGGGAGGGTTCTATGGCTACACCTTC.

This clonotype has at least ten counts. The chain is built from TRBV28 and TRBJ2-5; D is unresolved. Germline V lookup: CDR1 MDHEN, CDR2 SYDVKM. The CDR3 length is 12 residues. V was pared by 7 bases and J by 5 bases, with 11 bases between. The CDR3 coding sequence is TGTGCCAGCAACCAGCCCAGGGAGACCCAGTACTTC. Its translation: CASNQPRETQYF.

This clonotype was counted ten times or more. The chain carries TRBV5-1 and TRBJ2-1; D gene uncertain. The CDR3 sequence is 14 residues long. Trimming left V 2 bases short and J 1 base short, with 7 bases between. The germline gives CDR1 SGHRS, CDR2 YFSETQ. The CDR3 sequence: CASSFGGSYNEQFF. The CDR3 bases are TGCGCCAGCAGCTTTGGCGGATCCTACAATGAGCAGTTCTTC.

The V call is TRBV15, the J call TRBJ1-2; 7 bases line up with TRBD1. V lost 0 bases, J lost 7 bases, and 5 bases stayed unmatched. Germline values: CDR1 LNHNV, CDR2 YYDKDF (reference sequence). The CDR3 length is 14 residues. CDR3 bases: TGTGCCACCAGCAGAGATCAGGGGGGGGGTGGCTACACCTTC. Translated, it gives CATSRDQGGGGYTF.

This clonotype has a count of ten or more. The CDR3 DNA reads as TGTGCCAGCAGCTTAGATCAGGGCAATCAGCCCCAGCATTTT. Translating gives CASSLDQGNQPQHF. The chain is built from TRBV7-2 and TRBJ1-5; D call uncertain. Germline V gene sequence: CDR1 SGHTA, CDR2 FQGNSA. This CDR3 has 14 amino acids. Trimming removed 1 base at V and 2 bases at J, with 6 bases between. Full variable domain (rest looked up from reference TRBV7-2 and TRBJ1-5): GAGVSQSPSNKVTEKGKDVELRCDPISGHTALYWYRQSLGQGLEFLIYFQGNSAPDKSGLPSDRFSAERTGGSVSTLTIQRTQQEDSAVYLCASSLDQGNQPQHFGDGTRLSIL.

This clonotype was seen at least ten times. This sequence joins TRBV20-1 and TRBJ1-2; D is possibly TRBD1 (5 bases). V lost 0 bases to trimming and J lost 8 bases, with 13 bases between them. Germline V gene data show CDR1 as DFQATT and CDR2 as SNEGSKA (reference sequence). The CDR3 loop spans 13 amino acids. The CDR3 loop is CSARDQGLRGYTF. The CDR3 DNA sequence: TGCAGTGCTAGAGATCAGGGACTCCGGGGCTACACCTTC.

This clonotype was detected ten times or more. The rearrangement joins TRBV11-1 to TRBJ2-7; 7 bases are shared with TRBD1. CDR1 SGHAT and CDR2 FQDESV come from the germline V gene (reference sequence). Trimming at V came to 5 bases and at J to 7 bases, leaving 8 bases not matched to a gene. The CDR3 runs 13 residues. The CDR3 reads CASSPRGILEQYF. CDR3 in DNA: TGTGCCAGCAGCCCCAGGGGGATATTGGAGCAGTACTTC.

This clonotype was seen more than once but under ten times. The rearrangement uses TRBV20-1 and TRBJ2-5, with a tentative D call TRBD2 (6 bases). The CDR3 is 14 residues long. CDR1 is DFQATT and CDR2 is SNEGSKA in the germline V gene (reference sequence). V lost 3 bases and J lost 2, with 13 bases in between. CDR3 nucleotide sequence: TGCAGTGCTAGGCCGGGACTGCGACAAGAGACCCAGTACTTC. The encoded protein is CSARPGLRQETQYF.

In this sample, this clonotype turned up a few times. This chain uses TRBV15 with TRBJ2-2; D is ambiguous. The CDR3 covers 15 residues. The V end was cut by 5 bases, the J end by 1 base, with 11 bases between. Germline lookup yields CDR1 LNHNV and CDR2 YYDKDF (reference sequence). The CDR3 is CATSRGTGNTGELFF. CDR3 in DNA: TGTGCCACCAGCCGCGGTACCGGGAACACCGGGGAGCTGTTTTTT.

The chain is built from TRBV12-3 or TRBV12-4 and TRBJ1-5; 8 bases are a match to TRBD1. This CDR3 is 14 amino acids long. Germline trimming cut 6 bases from V and 6 bases from J; bases unmatched to any gene: 7. The chain's CDR3 is CASSRMTGAQPQHF. In DNA form, the CDR3 reads TGTGCCAGCAGCCGGATGACAGGGGCTCAGCCCCAGCATTTT.

The chain joins TRBV20-1 to TRBJ1-5; D unresolved. V gave up 0 bases and J gave up 3 bases, with 9 bases separating them. Germline CDR1 DFQATT, CDR2 SNEGSKA (reference sequence). The CDR3 sequence is 14 residues long. The CDR3 DNA reads TGCAGTGCTAGAGAGGGCCAGACCAATCAGCCCCAGCATTTT. Translating gives CSAREGQTNQPQHF.

The chain carries TRBV7-9 and TRBJ2-1; unclear D gene. V was shortened by 8 bases and J by 4 bases, with 15 bases between the two germline ends. Per germline, CDR1 SEHNR and CDR2 FQNEAQ (reference sequence). CDR3 length equals 14 residues. The CDR3 sequence is CASQGARFYNEQFF. In DNA, the CDR3 is TGTGCCAGCCAAGGCGCGAGGTTTTACAATGAGCAGTTCTTC.

This chain links TRBV7-6 with TRBJ2-7, with D possibly being TRBD1 (5 bases). Trimming removed 4 bases at V and 3 bases at J, with 16 bases between. The CDR3 loop spans 15 amino acids. Germline lookup yields CDR1 SGHVS and CDR2 FNYEAQ. Here the CDR3 reads CASSSGMRNYYEQYF. In DNA form, the CDR3 reads TGTGCCAGCAGCTCAGGGATGCGGAATTACTACGAGCAGTACTTC. Combining the CDR3 with reference TRBV7-6 and TRBJ2-7 gives the whole variable domain GAGVSQSPRYKVTKRGQDVALRCDPISGHVSLYWYRQALGQGPEFLTYFNYEAQQDKSGLPNDRFSAERPEGSISTLTIQRTEQRDSAMYRCASSSGMRNYYEQYFGPGTRLTVT.

This clonotype was seen many times. V gene TRBV7-2 combines with J gene TRBJ2-3; a weak D match, TRBD2 (6 bases). Trimming took off 5 bases at V and 6 bases at J, with 21 bases between the two ends. Germline CDR1 reads SGHTA; CDR2 reads FQGNSA. The CDR3 contains 16 residues. CDR3 DNA sequence: TGTGCCAGCAGCCCAGACGTGCGGGGCGGCAGGGATACGCAGTATTTT. It encodes CASSPDVRGGRDTQYF.

The chain recombines TRBV6-1 with TRBJ1-5, with D maybe TRBD1 (6 bases). The germline CDR1 and CDR2 sequences are MNHNS and SASEGT. The length of the CDR3 is 15 residues. The ends were cut back, 7 bases at V and 7 bases at J, with 20 bases in the middle. CDR3 bases: TGTGCCAGCACCGAAAATACAGGGACGGGGCAGCCCCAGCATTTT. Translating it yields CASTENTGTGQPQHF.

This clonotype was observed at least ten times. The chain uses TRBV7-2 and TRBJ2-3, with TRBD1 matching over 7 bases. Trimming removed 2 bases from V and 2 bases from J; junction bases left unmatched: 7. Germline V CDR1 and CDR2: SGHTA, FQGNSA. The CDR3 spans 16 residues. The CDR3 coding sequence is TGTGCCAGCAGCTTAACAGGGGCCCGGCCCACAGATACGCAGTATTTT. It yields the protein CASSLTGARPTDTQYF.

This clonotype was counted ten times or more. V and J are TRBV6-6 and TRBJ2-1, with D unresolved. The V end lost 8 bases, the J end lost 8 bases, and 7 bases lay between the germline ends. This CDR3 has 10 residues. In germline, CDR1 is MNHNY, CDR2 SVGAGI (reference sequence). CDR3 sequence reads: CASRGDEQFF. DNA of the CDR3: TGTGCCAGCCGCGGCGATGAGCAGTTCTTC.

Concerning this clonotype itself: Sequence at one end of the junction differs from germline and may be a read error. V and J are TRBV18 and TRBJ2-1; D uncertain. This CDR3 has 13 residues. CDR1 is KGHSH, CDR2 LQKENI, per germline. The CDR3 DNA reads as TGTGCCAGCTCACAGGGCGTCTACAATGAGCAGGACTTC. This codes for CASSQGVYNEQDF.

Note on this clonotype: The CDR3 does not close with the conserved phenylalanine or tryptophan, likely indicating a read error. The rearrangement links TRBV29-1 to TRBJ1-1; D unclear. Trimming pared 6 bases from V and 0 bases from J, leaving 11 bases between. Germline V lookup: CDR1 SQVTM, CDR2 ANQGSEA. The CDR3 is made up of 13 amino acids. The CDR3 is CSVGAGLNTEAFL. CDR3 DNA: TGCAGCGTCGGAGCCGGGTTGAACACTGAAGCTTTCTTG.